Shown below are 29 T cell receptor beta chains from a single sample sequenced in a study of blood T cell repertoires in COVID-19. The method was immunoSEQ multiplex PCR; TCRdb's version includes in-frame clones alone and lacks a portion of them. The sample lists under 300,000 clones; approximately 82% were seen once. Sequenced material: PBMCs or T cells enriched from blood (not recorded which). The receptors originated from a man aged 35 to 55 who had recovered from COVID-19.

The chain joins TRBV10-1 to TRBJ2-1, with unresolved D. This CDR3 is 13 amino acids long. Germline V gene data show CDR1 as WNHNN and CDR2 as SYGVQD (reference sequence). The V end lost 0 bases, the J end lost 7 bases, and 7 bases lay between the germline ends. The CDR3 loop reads CASSESKRNEQFF. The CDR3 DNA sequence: TGCGCCAGCAGTGAGTCGAAGAGGAATGAGCAGTTCTTC.

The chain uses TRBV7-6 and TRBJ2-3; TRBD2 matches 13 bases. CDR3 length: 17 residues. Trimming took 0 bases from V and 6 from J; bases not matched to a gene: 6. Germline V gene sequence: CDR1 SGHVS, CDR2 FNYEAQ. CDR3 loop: CASSLARTSGSMDTQYF. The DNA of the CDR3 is TGTGCCAGCAGCTTAGCCAGGACTAGCGGGAGTATGGATACGCAGTATTTT. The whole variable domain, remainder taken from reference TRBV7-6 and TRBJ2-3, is GAGVSQSPRYKVTKRGQDVALRCDPISGHVSLYWYRQALGQGPEFLTYFNYEAQQDKSGLPNDRFSAERPEGSISTLTIQRTEQRDSAMYRCASSLARTSGSMDTQYFGPGTRLTVL.

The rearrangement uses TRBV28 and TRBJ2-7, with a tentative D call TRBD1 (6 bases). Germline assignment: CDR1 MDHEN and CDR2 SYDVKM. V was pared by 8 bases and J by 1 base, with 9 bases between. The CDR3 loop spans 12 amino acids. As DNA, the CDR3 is TGTGCCAGCCAAGGACAGTCCTACGAGCAGTACTTC. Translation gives CASQGQSYEQYF.

DNA for the CDR3: TGCGCCAGCAGCCTGGGGCACGGTAACTATGGCTACACCTTC. Residues: CASSLGHGNYGYTF. The chain combines TRBV10-2 with TRBJ1-2, with D tentatively TRBD1 (5 bases). Germline V gene data show CDR1 as WSHSY and CDR2 as SAAADI. The CDR3 is 14 amino acids. V lost 6 bases, J lost 1 base, and 12 bases lay in between.

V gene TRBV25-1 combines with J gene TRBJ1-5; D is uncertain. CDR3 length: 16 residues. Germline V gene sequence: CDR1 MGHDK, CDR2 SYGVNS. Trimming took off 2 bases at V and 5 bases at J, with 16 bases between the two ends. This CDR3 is CASSEKGGREDQPQHF. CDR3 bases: TGTGCCAGCAGTGAAAAAGGCGGGAGGGAGGATCAGCCCCAGCATTTT.

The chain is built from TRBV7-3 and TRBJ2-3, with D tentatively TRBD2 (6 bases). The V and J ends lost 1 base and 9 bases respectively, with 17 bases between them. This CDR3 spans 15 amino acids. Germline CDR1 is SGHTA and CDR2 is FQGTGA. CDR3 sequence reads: CASSLNPGGKGTQYF. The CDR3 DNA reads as TGTGCCAGCAGCTTAAATCCTGGAGGGAAAGGGACGCAGTATTTT.

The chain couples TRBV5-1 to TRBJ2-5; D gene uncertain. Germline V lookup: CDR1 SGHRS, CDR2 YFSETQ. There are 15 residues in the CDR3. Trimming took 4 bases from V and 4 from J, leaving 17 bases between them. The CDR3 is CASSRSPRGGETQYF. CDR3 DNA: TGCGCCAGCAGCAGATCTCCACGAGGTGGAGAGACCCAGTACTTC.

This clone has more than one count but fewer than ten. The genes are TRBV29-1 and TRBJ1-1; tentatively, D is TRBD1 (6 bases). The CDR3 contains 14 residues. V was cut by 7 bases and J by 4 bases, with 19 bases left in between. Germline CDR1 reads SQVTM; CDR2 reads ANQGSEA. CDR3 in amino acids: CSGWGGDRTTEAFF. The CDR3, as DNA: TGCAGCGGGTGGGGGGGCGATCGGACCACTGAAGCTTTCTTT.

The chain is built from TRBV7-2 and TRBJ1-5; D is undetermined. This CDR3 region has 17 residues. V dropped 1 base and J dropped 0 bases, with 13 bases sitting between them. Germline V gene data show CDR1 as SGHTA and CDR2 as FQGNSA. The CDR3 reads CASSLVSGSLSNQPQHF. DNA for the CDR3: TGTGCCAGCAGCTTAGTAAGCGGGAGCCTTAGCAATCAGCCCCAGCATTTT.

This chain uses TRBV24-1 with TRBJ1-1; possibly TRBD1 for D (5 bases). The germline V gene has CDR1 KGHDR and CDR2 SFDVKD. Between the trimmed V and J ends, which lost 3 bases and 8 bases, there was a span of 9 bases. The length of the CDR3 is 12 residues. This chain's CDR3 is CATSDLTDEAFF. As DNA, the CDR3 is TGTGCCACCAGTGATCTGACAGACGAAGCTTTCTTT.

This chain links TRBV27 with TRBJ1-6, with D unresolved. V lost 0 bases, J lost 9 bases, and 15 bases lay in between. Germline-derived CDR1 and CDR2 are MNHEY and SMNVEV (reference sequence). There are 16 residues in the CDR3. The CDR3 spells CASSLSGRPGISPLHF. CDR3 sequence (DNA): TGTGCCAGCAGTTTATCAGGGCGCCCCGGGATTTCACCCCTCCACTTT.

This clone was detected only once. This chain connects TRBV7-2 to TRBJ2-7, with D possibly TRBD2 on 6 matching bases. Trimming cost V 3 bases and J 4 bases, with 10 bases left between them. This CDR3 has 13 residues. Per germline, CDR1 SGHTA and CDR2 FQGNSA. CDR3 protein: CASSFGGDYEQYF. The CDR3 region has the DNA TGTGCCAGCAGCTTCGGCGGGGATTACGAGCAGTACTTC.

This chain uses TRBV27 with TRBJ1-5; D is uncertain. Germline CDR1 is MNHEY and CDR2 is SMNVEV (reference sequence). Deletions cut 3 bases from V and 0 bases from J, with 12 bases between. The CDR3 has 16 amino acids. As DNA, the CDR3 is TGTGCCAGCAGTTTGCGCGGCATGTATAGCAATCAGCCCCAGCATTTT. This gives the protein CASSLRGMYSNQPQHF.

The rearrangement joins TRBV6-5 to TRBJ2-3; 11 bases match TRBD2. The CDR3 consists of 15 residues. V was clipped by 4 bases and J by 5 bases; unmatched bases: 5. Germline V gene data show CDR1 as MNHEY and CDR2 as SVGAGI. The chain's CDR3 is CASSLETSGRDTQYF. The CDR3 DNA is TGTGCCAGCAGTTTAGAAACTAGCGGGAGAGATACGCAGTATTTT.

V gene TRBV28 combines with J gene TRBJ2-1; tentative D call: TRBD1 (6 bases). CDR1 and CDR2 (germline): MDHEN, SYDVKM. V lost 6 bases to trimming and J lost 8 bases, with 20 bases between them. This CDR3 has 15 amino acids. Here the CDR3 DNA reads TGTGCCAGCAGGCTAAGGGGGTCACCCATCGATGAGCAGTTCTTC. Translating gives CASRLRGSPIDEQFF.

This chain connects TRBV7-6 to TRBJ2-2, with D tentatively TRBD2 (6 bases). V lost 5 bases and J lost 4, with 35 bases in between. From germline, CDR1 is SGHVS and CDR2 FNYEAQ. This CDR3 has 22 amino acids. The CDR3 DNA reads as TGTGCCAGCAGCCCCTCGAGTCTGCGGGTGGTTTCGAGGGAGGTGAGCACCGGGGAGCTGTTTTTT. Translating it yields CASSPSSLRVVSREVSTGELFF.

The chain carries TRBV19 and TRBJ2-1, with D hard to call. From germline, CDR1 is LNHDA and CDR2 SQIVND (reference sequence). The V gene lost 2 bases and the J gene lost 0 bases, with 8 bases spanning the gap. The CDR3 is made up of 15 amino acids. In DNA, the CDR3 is TGTGCCAGTAGTATAAAGATCAGCTCCTACAATGAGCAGTTCTTC. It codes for CASSIKISSYNEQFF. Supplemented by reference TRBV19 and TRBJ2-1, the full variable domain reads DGGITQSPKYLFRKEGQNVTLSCEQNLNHDAMYWYRQDPGQGLRLIYYSQIVNDFQKGDIAEGYSVSREKKESFPLTVTSAQKNPTAFYLCASSIKISSYNEQFFGPGTRLTVL.

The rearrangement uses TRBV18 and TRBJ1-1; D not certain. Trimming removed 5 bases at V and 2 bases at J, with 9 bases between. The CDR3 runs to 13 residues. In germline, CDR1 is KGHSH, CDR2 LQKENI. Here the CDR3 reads CASSSNFNTEAFF. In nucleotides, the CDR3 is TGTGCCAGCTCATCGAACTTTAACACTGAAGCTTTCTTT. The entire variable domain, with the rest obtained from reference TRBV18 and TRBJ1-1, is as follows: NAGVMQNPRHLVRRRGQEARLRCSPMKGHSHVYWYRQLPEEGLKFMVYLQKENIIDESGMPKERFSAEFPKEGPSILRIQQVVRGDSAAYFCASSSNFNTEAFFGQGTRLTVV.

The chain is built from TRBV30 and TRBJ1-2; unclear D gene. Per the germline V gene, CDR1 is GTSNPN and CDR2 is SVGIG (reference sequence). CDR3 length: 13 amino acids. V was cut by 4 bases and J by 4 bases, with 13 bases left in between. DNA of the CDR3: TGTGCCTGGACCAACGCGGGAGGCTATGGCTACACCTTC. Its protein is CAWTNAGGYGYTF.

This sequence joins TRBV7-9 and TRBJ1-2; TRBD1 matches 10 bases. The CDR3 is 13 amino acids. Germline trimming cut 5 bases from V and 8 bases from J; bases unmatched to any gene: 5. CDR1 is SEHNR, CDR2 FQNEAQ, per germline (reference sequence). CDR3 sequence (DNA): TGTGCCAGCAGCGATGACAGGGGGCGAGGCTACACCTTC. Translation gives CASSDDRGRGYTF.

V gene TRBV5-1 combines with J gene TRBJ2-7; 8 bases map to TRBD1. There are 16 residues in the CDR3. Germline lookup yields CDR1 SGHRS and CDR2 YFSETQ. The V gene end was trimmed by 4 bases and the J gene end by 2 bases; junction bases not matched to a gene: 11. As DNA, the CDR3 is TGCGCCAGCAGCGCACAGGGGGTTGAAGGTGCCTACGAGCAGTACTTC. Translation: CASSAQGVEGAYEQYF.

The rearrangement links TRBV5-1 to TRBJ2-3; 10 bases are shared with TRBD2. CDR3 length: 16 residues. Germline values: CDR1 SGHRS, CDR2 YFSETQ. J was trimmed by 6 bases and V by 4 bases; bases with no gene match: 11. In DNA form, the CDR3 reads TGCGCCAGCAGCCCTTATACTAGCGGGGTTCCGGATACGCAGTATTTT. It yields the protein CASSPYTSGVPDTQYF.

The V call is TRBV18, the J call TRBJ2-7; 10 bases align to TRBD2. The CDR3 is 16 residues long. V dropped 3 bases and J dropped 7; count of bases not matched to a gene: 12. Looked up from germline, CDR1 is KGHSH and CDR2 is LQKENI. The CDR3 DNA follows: TGTGCCAGCTCACCCCCCCGGGTAGCGGGAGGTGCGGAGCAGTACTTC. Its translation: CASSPPRVAGGAEQYF.

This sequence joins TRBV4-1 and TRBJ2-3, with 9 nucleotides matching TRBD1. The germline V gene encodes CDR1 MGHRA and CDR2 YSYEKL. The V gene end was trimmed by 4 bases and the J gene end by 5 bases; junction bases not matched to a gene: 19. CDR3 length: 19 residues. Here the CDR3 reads CASSRAGTGTGLFGDTQYF. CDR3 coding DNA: TGCGCCAGCAGCCGAGCAGGGACCGGGACAGGGCTTTTTGGAGATACGCAGTATTTT.

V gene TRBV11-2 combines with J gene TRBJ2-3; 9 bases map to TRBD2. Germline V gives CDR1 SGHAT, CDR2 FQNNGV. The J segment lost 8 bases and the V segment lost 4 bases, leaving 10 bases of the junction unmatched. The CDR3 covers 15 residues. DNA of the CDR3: TGTGCCAGCAGCTCCACCGTGCGGGAGGGCGCTACGCAGTATTTT. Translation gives CASSSTVREGATQYF.

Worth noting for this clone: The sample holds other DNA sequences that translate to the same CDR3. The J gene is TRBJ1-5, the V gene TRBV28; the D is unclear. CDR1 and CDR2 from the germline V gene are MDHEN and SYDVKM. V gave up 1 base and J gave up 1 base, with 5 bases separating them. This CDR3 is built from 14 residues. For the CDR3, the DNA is TGTGCCAGCAGTTTATCGGGGAGCAATCAGCCCCAGCATTTT. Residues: CASSLSGSNQPQHF.

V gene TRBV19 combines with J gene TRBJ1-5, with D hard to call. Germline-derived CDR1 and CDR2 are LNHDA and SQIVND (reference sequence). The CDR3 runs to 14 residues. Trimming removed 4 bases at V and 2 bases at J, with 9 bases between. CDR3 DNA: TGTGCCAGTAGTAGTCGGGGTGGCAATCAGCCCCAGCATTTT. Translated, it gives CASSSRGGNQPQHF.

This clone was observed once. CDR3 residues: CASSAPTGGKGQPQHF. The CDR3 DNA follows: TGTGCCAGCAGCGCCCCGACAGGGGGCAAAGGTCAGCCCCAGCATTTT. This sequence joins TRBV21-1 and TRBJ1-5; TRBD1 is the table's D call, not checked against the DNA. TRBV21-1 is shown as a pseudogene. The CDR3 runs 16 residues.

CDR3 sequence: CATSRDKGGGNQPQHF. The CDR3 DNA reads as TGTGCCACCAGCAGAGATAAAGGGGGCGGCAATCAGCCCCAGCATTTT. The chain couples TRBV15 to TRBJ1-5, with 7 positions matching TRBD1. The V and J ends lost 0 bases and 2 bases, in that order; junction bases with no gene match: 4. The germline V gene encodes CDR1 LNHNV and CDR2 YYDKDF (reference sequence). This CDR3 has 16 residues.